This T cell receptor (beta chain) came from a study of human T cells and chemical hapten exposure. Study results and limitations: Significantly greater numbers of large CDR3 similarity clusters came from expanded TCRs than from controls.

This clonotype was observed many times. As yet, its antigen is unknown. TCRdb used MiXCR to reprocess the RACE reads, holding one entry per CDR3 protein. Of approximately 110,000 distinct CDR3 sequences listed, roughly a tenth are singletons. The CDR3 is 14 residues long. V shed 3 bases, J shed 6 bases, and the junction held 5 bases outside the gene matches. CDR1 and CDR2 from the germline V gene are SGHAT and FQNNGV. Time point of the sample: patch test 2, 6 weeks after DPC sensitization. Specified treatment: therapeutic diphenylcyclopropenone sensitization with weekly scalp DPC. The TCR sequence derives from a woman in her 40s with alopecia areata. Some clones in this sample may be carry-over from other donors' samples. The sample consisted of whole blood, taken in connection with sensitization to the hapten diphenylcyclopropenone (DPC). The J gene is TRBJ1-1, the V gene TRBV11-2; 9 bases match TRBD1. The CDR3 sequence: CASSFGTGWAEAFF. The CDR3 DNA reads as TGTGCCAGCAGCTTTGGGACAGGGTGGGCTGAAGCTTTCTTT.